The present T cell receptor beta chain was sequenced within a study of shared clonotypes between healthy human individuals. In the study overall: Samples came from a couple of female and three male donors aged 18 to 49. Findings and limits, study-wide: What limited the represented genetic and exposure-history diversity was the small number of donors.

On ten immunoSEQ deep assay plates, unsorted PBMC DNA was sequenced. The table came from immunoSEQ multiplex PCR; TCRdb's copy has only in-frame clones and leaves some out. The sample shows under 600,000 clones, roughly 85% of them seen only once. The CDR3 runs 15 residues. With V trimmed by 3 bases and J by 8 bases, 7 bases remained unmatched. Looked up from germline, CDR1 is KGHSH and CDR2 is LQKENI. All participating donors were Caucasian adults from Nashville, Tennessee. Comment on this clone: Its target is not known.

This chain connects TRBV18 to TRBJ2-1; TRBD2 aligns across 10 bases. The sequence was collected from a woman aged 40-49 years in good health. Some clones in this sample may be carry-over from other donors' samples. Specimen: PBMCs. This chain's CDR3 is CASSPNLAGEDEQFF. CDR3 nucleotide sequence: TGTGCCAGCTCACCCAATCTAGCGGGAGAGGATGAGCAGTTCTTC.